Shown below are 22 T cell receptor beta chains from a single sample sequenced in a study of blood T cell repertoires in COVID-19. Only in-frame clones appear in the TCRdb table, and some are missing; sequencing was by immunoSEQ multiplex PCR. The data show fewer than 250,000 clones, with less than 85% seen just once and approximately 1.8% held by the top ten. Sequenced input: PBMCs or T cells enriched from blood (not recorded which). These receptor sequences come from a man aged 60 to 75 who had recovered from COVID-19.

This chain joins TRBV5-1 and TRBJ1-2; 10 positions agree with TRBD1. CDR1 is SGHRS, CDR2 YFSETQ, per germline. The length of the CDR3 is 14 residues. J gave up 7 bases and V 4 bases, and 7 bases lay outside the gene matches. The DNA for the CDR3 is TGCGCCAGCAGCACTACGACAGGGGGCTTTGGCTACACCTTC. Protein: CASSTTTGGFGYTF.

This chain uses TRBV12-3 or TRBV12-4 with TRBJ2-1, with D possibly being TRBD1 (6 bases). V lost 5 bases, J lost 7 bases, and 12 bases lay in between. There are 13 residues in the CDR3. For the CDR3, the DNA is TGTGCCAGCAGTACCGGACAGTTGAATGAGCAGTTCTTC. This sequence encodes CASSTGQLNEQFF.

Here the CDR3 reads CASRRTSLPQETQYF. CDR3 sequence (DNA): TGCGCCAGCAGGAGGACTTCCCTCCCACAAGAGACCCAGTACTTC. This rearrangement joins TRBV5-1 to TRBJ2-5; possibly TRBD2 for D (5 bases). Trimming removed 5 bases at V and 2 bases at J, with 16 bases between. Looked up from germline, CDR1 is SGHRS and CDR2 is YFSETQ. The length of the CDR3 is 15 residues.

This clone has a single count. J is TRBJ2-1 and V is TRBV2; possible D gene TRBD2, 5 bases. Germline V gene sequence: CDR1 SNHLY, CDR2 FYNNEI. The CDR3 contains 15 residues. V lost 1 base and J 1 base, leaving 8 bases between the germline ends. The CDR3 DNA sequence: TGTGCCAGCAGTGAAGGAGGGTTTTCCTACAATGAGCAGTTCTTC. Translated: CASSEGGFSYNEQFF.

The rearrangement uses TRBV30 and TRBJ1-2; 8 nucleotides agree with TRBD1. V trimming: 8 bases; J trimming: 5 bases; junction bases outside the gene matches: 13. The CDR3 extends over 14 amino acids. Germline V gene lookup returns CDR1 GTSNPN and CDR2 SVGIG (reference sequence). This CDR3 is CALIPGQAGYGYTF. The CDR3, as DNA: TGTGCCCTAATACCGGGACAGGCCGGATATGGCTACACCTTC.

This clone has a single count. This rearrangement joins TRBV6-2 or TRBV6-3 to TRBJ1-1, with D unresolved. CDR3 length equals 15 residues. The ends were cut back, 5 bases at V and 5 bases at J, with 18 bases in the middle. Germline V gene lookup returns CDR1 MNHEY and CDR2 SVGEGT. The CDR3 DNA follows: TGTGCCAGCAGTCCCTTCCGCGGGCCGGGGACTGAAGCTTTCTTT. Translation: CASSPFRGPGTEAFF.

This clone has just one count. The chain couples TRBV5-1 to TRBJ2-2, with 8 nucleotides matching TRBD1. The germline gives CDR1 SGHRS, CDR2 YFSETQ. J gave up 5 bases and V 5 bases, and 5 bases lay outside the gene matches. This CDR3 region has 14 residues. CDR3 loop: CASSGTGATGELFF. The CDR3 DNA is TGCGCCAGCAGTGGGACAGGCGCGACCGGGGAGCTGTTTTTT.

The CDR3 DNA is TGTGCCAGCAGCCCCCAGGGCGGGAACACTGAAGCTTTCTTT. Amino acids: CASSPQGGNTEAFF. The V and J genes are TRBV7-2 and TRBJ1-1; TRBD1 is a possible D gene (5 bases). Germline loops: CDR1 SGHTA, CDR2 FQGNSA. There are 14 residues in the CDR3. Trimming left V 5 bases short and J 1 base short, with 11 bases between.

The CDR3 reads CASSERRRTNTGELFF. Written as DNA, the CDR3 is TGTGCCAGCAGTGAACGCCGCAGAACGAACACCGGGGAGCTGTTTTTT. The V gene is TRBV2, the J gene TRBJ2-2; D not resolved. CDR1 and CDR2 (germline): SNHLY, FYNNEI. The V end was cut by 2 bases, the J end by 0 bases, with 10 bases between. This CDR3 spans 16 amino acids.

The rearrangement joins TRBV5-1 to TRBJ1-3, with D unresolved. The CDR3 has 16 amino acids. Germline-derived CDR1 and CDR2 are SGHRS and YFSETQ. Trimming left V 0 bases short and J 3 bases short, with 13 bases between. The CDR3 here is CASSLVSARIGNTIYF. The CDR3 DNA follows: TGCGCCAGCAGCTTGGTCTCGGCCAGGATTGGAAACACCATATATTTT.

This sequence joins TRBV19 and TRBJ1-1; 11 nucleotides match TRBD1. Looked up from germline, CDR1 is LNHDA and CDR2 is SQIVND (reference sequence). With V trimmed by 5 bases and J by 4 bases, 9 bases remained unmatched. This CDR3 has 16 amino acids. In DNA form, the CDR3 reads TGTGCCAGTAGTCCGCTCAGGACAGGGGGCATCACTGAAGCTTTCTTT. Its translation is CASSPLRTGGITEAFF.

This clone has only one observation. This sequence joins TRBV4-3 and TRBJ1-4; no firm D call. Per the germline V gene, CDR1 is LGHNA and CDR2 is YSLEER. The CDR3 loop spans 15 amino acids. The V end was cut by 0 bases, the J end by 8 bases, with 13 bases between. The chain's CDR3 is CASSQDYAVGEKLFF. For the CDR3, the DNA is TGCGCCAGCAGCCAAGATTACGCAGTCGGGGAAAAACTGTTTTTT.

This chain links TRBV11-3 with TRBJ1-6, with D perhaps TRBD1 (6 bases). The germline V gene encodes CDR1 SGHNT and CDR2 YENEEA. The CDR3 contains 15 residues. With 6 bases removed from V and 6 bases from J, the gap between germline ends came to 15 bases. Written as DNA, the CDR3 is TGTGCCAGCAGAGTATCAACAGGGCTTAATTCACCCCTCCACTTT. As protein: CASRVSTGLNSPLHF.

This chain joins TRBV2 and TRBJ1-5; 10 nucleotides line up with TRBD1. This CDR3 region has 14 residues. Germline V gene data show CDR1 as SNHLY and CDR2 as FYNNEI. Trimming took 8 bases from V and 4 from J; bases not matched to a gene: 5. The chain's CDR3 is CASCRDRGNQPQHF. CDR3 bases: TGTGCCAGCTGCCGGGACAGGGGTAATCAGCCCCAGCATTTT.

Concerning this clone: The identical CDR3 is also encoded by other nucleotide sequences in the sample. V gene TRBV2 combines with J gene TRBJ2-1; TRBD1 aligns across 8 bases. With 6 bases clipped from V and 4 bases from J, the junction kept 8 bases outside the gene matches. The CDR3 totals 15 residues. The V gene's germline CDR1 is SNHLY and CDR2 FYNNEI. The CDR3 here is CASSDPGQAYNEQFF. CDR3 coding DNA: TGTGCCAGCAGCGACCCGGGACAGGCATACAATGAGCAGTTCTTC. The whole variable domain, filled in from reference TRBV2 and TRBJ2-1, reads EPEVTQTPSHQVTQMGQEVILRCVPISNHLYFYWYRQILGQKVEFLVSFYNNEISEKSEIFDDQFSVERPDGSNFTLKIRSTKLEDSAMYFCASSDPGQAYNEQFFGPGTRLTVL.

A single count supports this clone. The chain joins TRBV9 to TRBJ1-1; no clear D gene. This CDR3 has 15 residues. Trimming pared 0 bases from V and 1 base from J, leaving 10 bases between. Germline loops: CDR1 SGDLS, CDR2 YYNGEE. The CDR3 protein is CASSVGGLGNTEAFF. The CDR3 DNA sequence: TGTGCCAGCAGCGTAGGCGGGTTAGGGAACACTGAAGCTTTCTTT.

The chain carries TRBV5-1 and TRBJ1-4; D unclear. V was clipped by 4 bases and J by 7 bases, with 14 bases between them. Germline CDR1 SGHRS, CDR2 YFSETQ. The CDR3 is 14 amino acids. The CDR3 protein is CASSPRGGSEKLFF. The CDR3 DNA sequence: TGCGCCAGCAGCCCCCGGGGAGGGAGTGAAAAACTGTTTTTT.

V gene TRBV18 combines with J gene TRBJ1-1; 9 positions agree with TRBD1. With 0 bases clipped from V and 2 bases from J, the junction kept 7 bases outside the gene matches. This CDR3 has 17 amino acids. Germline CDR1 reads KGHSH; CDR2 reads LQKENI. The CDR3 region has the DNA TGTGCCAGCTCACCACCGAGGGGACAGGGACTCAACACTGAAGCTTTCTTT. Amino acids: CASSPPRGQGLNTEAFF.

V usage is TRBV11-2 and J usage is TRBJ2-7; TRBD1 might be the D (5 bases). The CDR3 totals 15 residues. The germline V gene has CDR1 SGHAT and CDR2 FQNNGV. V was pared by 2 bases and J by 3 bases, with 14 bases between. CDR3 sequence reads: CASSLSTGEFYEQYF. Written as DNA, the CDR3 is TGTGCCAGCAGCTTATCTACAGGAGAATTCTACGAGCAGTACTTC.

The rearrangement uses TRBV30 and TRBJ1-5; TRBD1 is a possible D gene (5 bases). Trimming removed 0 bases at V and 4 bases at J, with 7 bases between. This CDR3 contains 13 residues. Germline V gene data show CDR1 as GTSNPN and CDR2 as SVGIG (reference sequence). Written as DNA, the CDR3 is TGTGCCTGGAGTGTCGACAGTAATCAGCCCCAGCATTTT. Its translation is CAWSVDSNQPQHF.

This chain joins TRBV5-1 and TRBJ1-2; D is unclear. Germline assignment: CDR1 SGHRS and CDR2 YFSETQ. The CDR3 is 15 amino acids. V was clipped by 0 bases and J by 2 bases, with 11 bases between them. The CDR3 DNA reads as TGCGCCAGCAGCTTGGAGCCGGGGTTAAACTATGGCTACACCTTC. As protein: CASSLEPGLNYGYTF.

The chain joins TRBV19 to TRBJ1-2; weak D call: TRBD1 (6 bases). V lost 7 bases to trimming and J lost 2 bases, with 11 bases between them. The CDR3 has 13 residues. Germline-derived CDR1 and CDR2 are LNHDA and SQIVND (reference sequence). CDR3 in amino acids: CASKTGLNYGYTF. The CDR3 nucleotides read TGTGCCAGTAAAACAGGGCTGAACTATGGCTACACCTTC.